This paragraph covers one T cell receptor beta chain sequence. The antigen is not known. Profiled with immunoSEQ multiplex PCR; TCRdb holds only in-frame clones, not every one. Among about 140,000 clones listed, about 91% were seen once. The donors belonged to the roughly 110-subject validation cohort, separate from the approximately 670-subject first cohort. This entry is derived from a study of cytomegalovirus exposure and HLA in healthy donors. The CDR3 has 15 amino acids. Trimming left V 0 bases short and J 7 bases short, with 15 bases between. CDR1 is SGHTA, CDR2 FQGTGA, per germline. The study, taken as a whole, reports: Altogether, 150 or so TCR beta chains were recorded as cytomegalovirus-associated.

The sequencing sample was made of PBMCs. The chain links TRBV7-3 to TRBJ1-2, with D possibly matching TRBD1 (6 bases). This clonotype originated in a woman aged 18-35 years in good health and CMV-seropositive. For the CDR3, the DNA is TGTGCCAGCAGCTTAACGGTACAGGGTTTGGGTGGCTACACCTTC. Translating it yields CASSLTVQGLGGYTF.